The entry that follows covers one T cell receptor (beta chain) sequence. Here immunoSEQ multiplex PCR was the method, and the copy in TCRdb shows in-frame clones only, minus some. The sample has fewer than 400,000 clones, more than 85% seen once. This sample was included in a study of blood T cell repertoires in COVID-19. Study overall: Nucleic acid was either cDNA or gDNA, and it came from T cells, B-cell-depleted T cells, or PBMCs.

Those who participated ranged in age from roughly 18 to 100 years and resided in 20 to 30 US areas. Participant reports of clinical history set cohort assignment. Two negative PCRs, clearance, or symptom resolution were required of recovered Cohort 3 donors. What was sequenced was PBMCs or T cells enriched from blood (not recorded which). This TCR was recovered from a woman aged 25-40 years who had recovered from COVID-19.

CDR3 in amino acids: CASSQVGTRGNEQFF. The CDR3 coding sequence is TGTGCCAGCAGCCAAGTTGGGACTAGGGGGAATGAGCAGTTCTTC. The V call is TRBV4-2, the J call TRBJ2-1; 8 bases are shared with TRBD2. The CDR3 has 15 residues. Germline assignment: CDR1 LGHNA and CDR2 YNFKEQ. The V and J ends lost 1 base and 7 bases, in that order; junction bases with no gene match: 6.